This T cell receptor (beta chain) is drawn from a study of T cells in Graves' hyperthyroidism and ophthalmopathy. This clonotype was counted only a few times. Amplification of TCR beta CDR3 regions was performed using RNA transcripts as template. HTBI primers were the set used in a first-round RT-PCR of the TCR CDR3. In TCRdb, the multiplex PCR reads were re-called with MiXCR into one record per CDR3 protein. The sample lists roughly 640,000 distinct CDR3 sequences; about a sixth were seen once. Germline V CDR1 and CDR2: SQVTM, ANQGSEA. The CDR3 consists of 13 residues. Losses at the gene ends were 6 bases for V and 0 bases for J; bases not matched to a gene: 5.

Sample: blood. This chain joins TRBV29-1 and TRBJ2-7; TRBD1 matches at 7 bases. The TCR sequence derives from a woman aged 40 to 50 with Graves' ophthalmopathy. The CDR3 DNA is TGCAGCGTCACACAGGGGAGCTCCTACGAGCAGTACTTC. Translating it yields CSVTQGSSYEQYF.